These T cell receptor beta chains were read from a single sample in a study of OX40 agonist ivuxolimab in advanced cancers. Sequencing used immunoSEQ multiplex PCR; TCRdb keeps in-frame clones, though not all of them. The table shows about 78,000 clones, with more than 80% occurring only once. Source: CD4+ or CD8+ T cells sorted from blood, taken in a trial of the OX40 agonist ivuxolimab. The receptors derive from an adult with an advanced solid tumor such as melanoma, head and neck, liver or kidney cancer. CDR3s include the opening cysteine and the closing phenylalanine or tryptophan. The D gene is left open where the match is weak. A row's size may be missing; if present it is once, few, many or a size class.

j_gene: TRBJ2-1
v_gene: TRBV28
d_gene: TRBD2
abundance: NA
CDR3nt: TGTGCCAGCAGTTTAAGGAGGGCTAGCGGGGGCGAGCAGTTCTTC
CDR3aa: CASSLRRASGGEQFF

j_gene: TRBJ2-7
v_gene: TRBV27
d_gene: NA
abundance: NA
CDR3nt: TGTGCCAGTCGGAAGTCTGCGGGACAGAACTACGAGCAGTACTTC
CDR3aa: CASRKSAGQNYEQYF

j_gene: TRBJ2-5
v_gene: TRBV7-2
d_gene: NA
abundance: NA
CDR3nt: TGTGCCAGCAGCTTAGATAGATCCTCTACCCAGTACTTC
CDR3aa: CASSLDRSSTQYF

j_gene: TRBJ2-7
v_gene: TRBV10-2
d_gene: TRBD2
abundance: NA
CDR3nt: TGCGCCAGCAGTGAGCCTAGCGGTAGCTCCTACGAGCAGTACTTC
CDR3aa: CASSEPSGSSYEQYF

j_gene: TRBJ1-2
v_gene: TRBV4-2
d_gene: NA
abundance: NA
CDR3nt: TGTGCCAGCAGCCAAGGCGGGGAAACTACTAACTATGGCTACACCTTC
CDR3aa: CASSQGGETTNYGYTF

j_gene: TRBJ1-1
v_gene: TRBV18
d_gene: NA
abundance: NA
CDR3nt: TGTGCCAGCTCACCACTTTCGAGTGTGGAAGAAGCTTTCTTT
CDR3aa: CASSPLSSVEEAFF

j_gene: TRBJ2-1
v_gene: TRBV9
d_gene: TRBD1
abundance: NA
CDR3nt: TGTGCCAGCAGCGTCGACAGGGACAATGAGCAGTTCTTC
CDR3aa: CASSVDRDNEQFF

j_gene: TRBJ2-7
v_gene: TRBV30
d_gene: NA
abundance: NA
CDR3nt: TGTGCCTGGAGTGTTTCCCCCTCCGAGCAGTACTTC
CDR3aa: CAWSVSPSEQYF

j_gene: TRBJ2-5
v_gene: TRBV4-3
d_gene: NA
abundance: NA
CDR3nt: TGCGCCAGCAGCCCCGAGGGCAGGTCCCAAGAGACCCAGTACTTC
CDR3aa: CASSPEGRSQETQYF

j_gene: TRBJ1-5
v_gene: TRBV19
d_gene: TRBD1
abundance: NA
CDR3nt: TGTGCCAGTACCAACAGGGGGGGCAATCAGCCCCAGCATTTT
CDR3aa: CASTNRGGNQPQHF

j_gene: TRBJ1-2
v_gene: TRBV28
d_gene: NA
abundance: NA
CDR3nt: TGTGCCAGCAGTTTGCTAACAGGAAGAGGCTACACCTTC
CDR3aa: CASSLLTGRGYTF

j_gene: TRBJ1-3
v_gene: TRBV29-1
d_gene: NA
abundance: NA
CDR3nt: TGCAGCGTTGGACAGGCTGGAAACACCATATATTTT
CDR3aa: CSVGQAGNTIYF

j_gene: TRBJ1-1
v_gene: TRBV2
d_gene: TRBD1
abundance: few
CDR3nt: TGTGCCAGCAGAAGGGACAGGGAGGCTGAAGCTTTCTTT
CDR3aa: CASRRDREAEAFF

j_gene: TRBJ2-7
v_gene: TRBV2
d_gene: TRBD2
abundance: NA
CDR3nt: TGTGCCAGCAGGGCTCCGGGACTAGAGGGGCCCGAGCAGTACTTC
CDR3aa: CASRAPGLEGPEQYF

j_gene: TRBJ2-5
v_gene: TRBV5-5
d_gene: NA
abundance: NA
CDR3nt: TGTGCCAGCAGCTTGGCCAAAACTTATAAAGAGACCCAGTACTTC
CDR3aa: CASSLAKTYKETQYF

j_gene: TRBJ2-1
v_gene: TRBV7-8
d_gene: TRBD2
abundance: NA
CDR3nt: TGTGCCAGCAGCTCCCCGGCTAGCGGGTATTACAATGAGCAGTTCTTC
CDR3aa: CASSSPASGYYNEQFF

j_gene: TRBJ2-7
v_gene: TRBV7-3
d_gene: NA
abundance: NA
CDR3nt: TGTGCCAGCAGCTTATATCGGGGCGAGCAGTACTTC
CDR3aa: CASSLYRGEQYF

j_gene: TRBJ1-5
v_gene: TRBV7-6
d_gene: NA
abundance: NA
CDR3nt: TGTGCCAGCAGCTTAGGACGAAATCAGCCCCAGCATTTT
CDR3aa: CASSLGRNQPQHF

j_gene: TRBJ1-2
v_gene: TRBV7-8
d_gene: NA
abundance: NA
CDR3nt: TGTGCCAGCAGCTTTCAGGATCACTATGGCTACACCTTC
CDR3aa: CASSFQDHYGYTF

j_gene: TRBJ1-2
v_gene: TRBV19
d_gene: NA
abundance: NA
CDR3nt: TGTGCCAGCAGCCGTGCGGGCCTCAACTATGGCTACACCTTC
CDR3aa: CASSRAGLNYGYTF

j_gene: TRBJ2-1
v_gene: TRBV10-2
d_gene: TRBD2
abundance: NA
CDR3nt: TGCGCCAGTCATCTAGCGGGGGGGCTCAATGAGCAGTTCTTC
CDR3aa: CASHLAGGLNEQFF

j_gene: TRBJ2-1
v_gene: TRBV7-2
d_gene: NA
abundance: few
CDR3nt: TGTGCCAGCAGCTTAGCCCCGGGTGAGCAGTTCTTC
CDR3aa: CASSLAPGEQFF

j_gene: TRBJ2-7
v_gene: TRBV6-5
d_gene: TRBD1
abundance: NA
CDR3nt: TGTGCCAGCAGTTACTGGGGGACAGTGTCTGAGCAGTACTTC
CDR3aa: CASSYWGTVSEQYF

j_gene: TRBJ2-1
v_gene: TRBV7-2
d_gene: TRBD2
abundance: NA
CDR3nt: TGTGCCAGCAGGGAGCGGGGGGGGTACAATGAGCAGTTCTTC
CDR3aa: CASRERGGYNEQFF

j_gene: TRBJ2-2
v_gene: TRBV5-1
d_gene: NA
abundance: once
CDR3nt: TGCGCCAGCAGCCCGAAGGCAGGAAACACCGGGGAGCTGTTTTTT
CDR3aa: CASSPKAGNTGELFF

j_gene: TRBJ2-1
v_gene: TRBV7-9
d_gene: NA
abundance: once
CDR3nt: TGTGCCAGCAGCTTAGGGCGGGGGCGAAGGAACAATGAGCAGTTCTTC
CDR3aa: CASSLGRGRRNNEQFF

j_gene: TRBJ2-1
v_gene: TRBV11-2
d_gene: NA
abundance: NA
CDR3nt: TGTGCCAGCAGCTCCCTGGGTGAGCTTACCTACAATGAGCAGTTCTTC
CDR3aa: CASSSLGELTYNEQFF

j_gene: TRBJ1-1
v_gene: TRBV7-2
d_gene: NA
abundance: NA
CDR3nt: TGTGCCAGCAGCTCTAGTAGCGTCACTGAAGCTTTCTTT
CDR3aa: CASSSSSVTEAFF

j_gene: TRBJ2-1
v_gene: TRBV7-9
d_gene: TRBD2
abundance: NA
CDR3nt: TGTGCCAGCAGCTTAGCGGGGACTAGAACCCATGAGCAGTTCTTC
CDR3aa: CASSLAGTRTHEQFF

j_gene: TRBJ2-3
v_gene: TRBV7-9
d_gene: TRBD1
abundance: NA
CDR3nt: TGTGCCAGCAGCCCAGGACAGGGTGGTGATACGCAGTATTTT
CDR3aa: CASSPGQGGDTQYF

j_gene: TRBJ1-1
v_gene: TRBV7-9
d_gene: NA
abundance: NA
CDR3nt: TGTGCCAGCAGCTTAACGGGACGTGTGAACACTGAAGCTTTCTTT
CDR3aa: CASSLTGRVNTEAFF

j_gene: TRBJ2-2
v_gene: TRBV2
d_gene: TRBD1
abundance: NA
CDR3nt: TGTGCCAGCAGTGGGACAGGGCCAGGGGGGGAGCTGTTTTTT
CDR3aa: CASSGTGPGGELFF